This T cell receptor (beta chain) was identified during a study of regulatory T cells in long-lasting Graves disease (dated by TCRdb to the early 2020s). For the study in its entirety: Patients with newly diagnosed Graves' disease had been on antithyroid drugs for under 3 months. Peripheral blood TCR sequencing and RNA sequencing compared persistent Graves' disease patients with newly diagnosed Graves' disease patients. The study took place in China and was registered as a clinical trial. A total of some 33 samples were covered by TCR sequencing, comprising around 13 persistent and roughly 20 newly diagnosed Graves' disease patients.

Cut back by 2 bases and 6 bases, the V and J ends lie 9 bases apart. The germline V gene encodes CDR1 SGHAT and CDR2 FQNNGV. Inclusive of the bounding cysteine and phenylalanine, the CDR3 is 13 residues long. The kept DNA is CDR3 alone, 39 bases in frame from the first base. General conclusions and limits of the study: Compared with newly diagnosed patients, patients with persistent Graves' disease had lower TCR Shannon entropy and fewer highly expanded clones, which suggests clonal expansion. Persistent disease showed preferential use of TRBV28, TRBJ1-2 and TRBJ2-5, whereas newly diagnosed disease favored TRBV20-1 and TRBJ2-1. As a limitation, the authors acknowledged that the small sample size may reduce accuracy. Peripheral blood alone was examined, since thyroid tissue, which constituted the primary lesion, could not be accessed. Only the TCR beta chain was sequenced and analyzed. A larger number of public clonotypes was shared among persistent patients (approximately 2,500) than among newly diagnosed patients (roughly 930).

The library was generated by multiplex PCR. TCRdb records Illumina HiSeq 4000 as the sequencer. To build TCR beta libraries, CDR3 regions were amplified by Arm-PCR using iRepertoire HTBI primers. PCR products were gel purified before sequencing. Processing in the source paper ran as follows. Gene usage analysis of CDR3 amino acid clonotypes used the approximately 62 TRBV and fewer than 15 TRBJ segments found across samples. COPE and FqMerger were used to merge filtered high-quality paired reads into contigs. BLAST was used to align contigs to IMGT TRBV, TRBD and TRBJ reference genes, and CDR3 was defined according to IMGT. Clonotypes above 0.1% frequency were classified as highly expanded clones. Repertoire diversity was measured by Shannon entropy, and V-J evenness by the Gini coefficient. A clonotype was considered public if more than one individual shared it. TCRdb reprocessed the public reads (quality trimming at Q25 with fastp, clone calling with MiXCR) and kept in-frame beta chains. Duplicate CDR3 protein sequences are folded into a single record with the most common DNA and genes. TCRdb's processing, not the study's, gives the V and J calls here. The sample has some 250,000 distinct CDR3 sequences on record, under 20% of them singletons. The leading ten clones occupy 14% of the sample.

This sample's time point label indicates: newly diagnosed GD, antithyroid drugs for less than 3 months. For both TCR sequencing and RNA sequencing, RNA was extracted from PBMCs using TRIzol. Graves' disease was diagnosed according to American Thyroid Association guidelines. Patients were recruited from an endocrinology department in Xi'an, China. Each patient gave 9 to 10 milliliters of peripheral blood, collected in an EDTA anticoagulant tube. Ficoll Paque Plus density gradient separation was used to isolate PBMCs, and no additional T cell sorting was done. An Agilent 2100 Bioanalyzer and agarose gel were used to check RNA quality, while a NanoDrop 2000 measured RNA concentration. Ten or more counts support this clonotype. It lacks a known antigen. Per-base quality was not reported, and no clone a single base away is much larger than it. The sample also formed part of further work on T cells in Graves' hyperthyroidism and ophthalmopathy. From the second report: Stable Graves' hyperthyroidism was defined as the absence of progression to ophthalmopathy over 18 months of follow-up. The hyperthyroidism patients were between 18 and 65 years old and newly diagnosed, with a disease duration of less than 2 months. Patients with uncontrolled infections, other autoimmune diseases, pregnancy or lactation were excluded. Clinical symptoms, serum thyroxine and TRAb, thyroid ultrasound, and orbital computed tomography formed the basis for the diagnoses. For the first round of RT-PCR on the TCR CDR3, the HTBI primer set was used together with the Qiagen OneStep RT-PCR kit. Most expanded thyroid clonotypes (frequency above 0.001) were also found in blood, which suggests that blood repertoires may mirror thyroid immune responses. In cross-validation, a model built on a 13 V-J signature told ophthalmopathy apart from stable hyperthyroidism with approximately 90% sensitivity and about 81% specificity, and in testing the same model reached 80%/75%. In validation, progression to ophthalmopathy was predicted by the model with more than 65% sensitivity and just over 72% specificity, a median of around 6.5 months before onset. To identify distinguishing TCR V-J signatures, a discovery cohort of around 100 patients was used, comprising some 45 with Graves' ophthalmopathy and around 57 with stable Graves' hyperthyroidism. Prospective prediction of ophthalmopathy was tested in an independent validation cohort consisting of 18 to 20 hyperthyroidism patients and approximately 16 patients who later progressed to ophthalmopathy. The approximately 90 discovery patients were divided at random into training and test sets in a 7:3 ratio. In several Graves' hyperthyroidism patients, the study also compared T-cell repertoires from thyroid tissue with T-cell repertoires from blood. After blood sampling, hyperthyroidism patients were treated with methimazole at a starting dose of 30 mg daily, and ophthalmopathy patients were treated with high-dose intravenous methylprednisolone. A second multiplex PCR round built the libraries, followed by size selection and purification. Libraries were sequenced paired-end with 100 bp reads on an Illumina HiSeq2000. SOAPnuke was used to process the raw data, throwing out any read that contained adapters or uncalled bases, had a mean Phred below 15, or lacked an exact constant-primer or identifier match. COPE v1.2.5 was used to merge the high-quality paired reads, and each unique nucleotide sequence was defined as a clonotype. MiTCR v1.1 was used to align clonotypes to the IMGT TRBV, TRBD and TRBJ reference segments. Analysis was restricted to V-J combinations with a frequency above 0.0001, which covered 99.2% of repertoires. A TCS score was defined as the ratio of F50 (clonal expansion) to E x V (chaos), with BLOSUM62-based TCRdist applied between CDR3 peptides within each V-J. Welch's t-statistics and random forest reduced around 510 V-J features to 13, which were used in a naive Bayes classifier (R e1071). Sample size was not statistically predetermined, and blinding of investigators to group allocation was not performed. The paper describes TCR Vbeta CDR3 sequencing of about 140 peripheral blood samples, made up of some 40 ophthalmopathy patients, 70 to 75 hyperthyroidism patients and 17 progressor patients.

This clonotype originated in a woman in her twenties or thirties with Graves disease. Donor details come from another sample of the same person, matched by shared clones. This specimen consisted of peripheral blood mononuclear cells (PBMCs), obtained at new diagnosis, from a patient treated with antithyroid drugs. The chain employs TRBV11-2 and TRBJ2-3; the D gene identity is not certain. The nucleotide sequence reads as follows: TGTGCCAGCAGCTTAAGTCTCCGGGATACGCAGTATTTT. This translates into CASSLSLRDTQYF. Here the CDR3 is joined to the reference TRBV11-2 and TRBJ2-3 genes, and the full variable domain is: EAGVAQSPRYKIIEKRQSVAFWCNPISGHATLYWYQQILGQGPKLLIQFQNNGVVDDSQLPKDRFSAERLKGVDSTLKIQPAKLEDSAVYLCASSLSLRDTQYFGPGTRLTVL.